This TCR beta chain is from a study of blood T cell repertoires in COVID-19. Study at large: Acute and convalescent COVID-19 samples came from the United States, Italy and Spain. The cDNA or gDNA used as material had been derived from T cells, B-cell-depleted T cells, or PBMCs.

This CDR3 has 11 residues. V was cut by 6 bases and J by 10 bases, with 12 bases left in between. In germline, CDR1 is LNHDA, CDR2 SQIVND (reference sequence). In the original processing: Reference gene primer amplification gave nucleated cell count estimates. Libraries were prepared by immunoSEQ multiplex PCR; TCRdb keeps only in-frame clonotypes and omits some of them. V and J calls plus clone size are reproduced from that table; the DNA served to infer D and trimming. This sample has roughly 77,000 clones; 80% occur once, and the top ten carry 4% to 5.5%. Specimen: peripheral blood. The source of this sequence is a woman aged 70 to 79 with acute or convalescent COVID-19. The chain has TRBV19 and TRBJ1-1; no firm D call. CDR3 nucleotide sequence: TGTGCCAGTAGAACACCAAGCGGAGCTTTCTTT. It specifies CASRTPSGAFF.